This entry lists 12 T cell receptor beta chains sequenced from one sample in a study of CD8+CD57+ T cells in acquired aplastic anemia. The template for TCR beta VDJ and CDR3 sequence profiling was genomic DNA. One entry per CDR3 protein results from TCRdb running MiXCR on the reads. There are a few hundred thousand distinct CDR3 sequences in the sample; approximately 56% occur only once, and under 8.5% lies in the top ten. Material for sequencing was sorted CD4+, CD8+, or CD8+CD57+ T cells (not recorded which) from PBMCs. These receptors originate from a human donor with severe aplastic anemia or a healthy control (not recorded which).

This clonotype showed up just a few times. This may come from a read error, since a much larger clone is one base off. CDR3 region: CAISAEQYYGYTF. CDR3 coding DNA: TGTGCCATCAGTGCAGAACAGTACTATGGCTACACCTTC. The V gene is TRBV10-3, the J gene TRBJ1-2; no clear D. The CDR3 covers 13 residues. CDR1 is ENHRY, CDR2 SYGVKD, per germline. Deletions cut 4 bases from V and 3 bases from J, with 9 bases between.

The rearrangement uses TRBV19 and TRBJ1-1; the D gene is possibly TRBD1 (5 bases). The germline gives CDR1 LNHDA, CDR2 SQIVND (reference sequence). V was clipped by 3 bases and J by 1 base, with 9 bases between them. CDR3 length equals 14 residues. Written as DNA, the CDR3 is TGTGCCAGTAGTATGGACCAGGGGAACACTGAAGCTTTCTTT. It is translated as CASSMDQGNTEAFF.

This chain joins TRBV19 and TRBJ2-7; no clear D gene. CDR1 LNHDA and CDR2 SQIVND come from the germline V gene (reference sequence). Trimming left V 3 bases short and J 0 bases short, with 6 bases between. This CDR3 has 13 residues. The CDR3: CASSMGASYEQYF. The DNA for the CDR3 is TGTGCCAGTAGTATGGGTGCCTCCTACGAGCAGTACTTC.

V is TRBV5-1 and J is TRBJ2-1; D perhaps matches TRBD1 (5 bases). The CDR3 spans 13 residues. Between the trimmed V and J ends, which lost 0 bases and 10 bases, there was a span of 11 bases. Germline V lookup: CDR1 SGHRS, CDR2 YFSETQ. Written as DNA, the CDR3 is TGCGCCAGCAGCTTGGAGGGGCCAGGGGAGCAGTTCTTC. Translating it yields CASSLEGPGEQFF.

For this clonotype: Being one base from a much bigger clone, this may be a read error. The CDR3 does not close with the conserved phenylalanine or tryptophan, likely indicating a read error. The V and J genes are TRBV11-3 and TRBJ1-1; the match to TRBD1 covers 9 bases. J was trimmed by 4 bases and V by 5 bases; bases with no gene match: 5. The V gene's germline CDR1 is SGHNT and CDR2 YENEEA. CDR3 length equals 14 residues. CDR3 coding DNA: TGTGCCAGCAGCCCCGGACAGGGGAGCACTGAAGCTTTCTCT. Its translation is CASSPGQGSTEAFS.

The chain uses TRBV5-5 and TRBJ2-7, with D possibly being TRBD2 (5 bases). CDR1 and CDR2 (germline): SGHKS, YYEKEE (reference sequence). V gave up 2 bases and J gave up 11 bases, with 17 bases separating them. There are 13 residues in the CDR3. CDR3 protein: CASSFPRNTGEYF. The CDR3 DNA reads as TGTGCCAGCAGCTTCCCCCGAAACACCGGGGAGTACTTC.

Note on this clonotype: At one end the junction does not follow the germline gene, possibly because of a read error. This sequence joins TRBV7-7 and TRBJ2-7; D may be TRBD2 (5 bases). CDR3 length equals 12 residues. Looked up from germline, CDR1 is SSHAT and CDR2 is FNYEAQ (reference sequence). CDR3 region: CASSRGPHEQYF. The CDR3 nucleotides are TGTGCTAGCAGCCGAGGGCCTCACGAGCAGTACTTC.

Ten or more counts support this clonotype. The chain links TRBV4-3 to TRBJ1-6; possible D gene TRBD1, 5 bases. The V gene lost 2 bases and the J gene lost 7 bases, with 18 bases spanning the gap. Germline CDR1 is LGHNA and CDR2 is YSLEER. CDR3 size: 17 residues. The CDR3 bases are TGCGCCAGCAGCCAAAACCCCCTGAGGGACGGGAATTCACCCCTCCACTTT. Translating it yields CASSQNPLRDGNSPLHF.

This clonotype has ten or more counts. This chain uses TRBV20-1 with TRBJ2-1, with 9 bases that match TRBD2. With 0 bases clipped from V and 9 bases from J, the junction kept 9 bases outside the gene matches. The CDR3 sequence is 15 residues long. Germline CDR1 DFQATT, CDR2 SNEGSKA (reference sequence). The CDR3 loop reads CSARDRRRGGGEQFF. The CDR3 DNA is TGCAGTGCTAGAGATAGGAGGCGGGGGGGAGGTGAGCAGTTCTTC.

The V call is TRBV7-9, the J call TRBJ1-2, with D hard to call. The V end lost 1 base, the J end lost 12 bases, and 15 bases lay between the germline ends. The germline CDR1 and CDR2 sequences are SEHNR and FQNEAQ (reference sequence). This CDR3 has 13 amino acids. CDR3 coding DNA: TGTGCCAGCAGCTTAGGTCGGGCGGCTGGAAACACCTTC. Protein product: CASSLGRAAGNTF.

V gene TRBV7-8 combines with J gene TRBJ2-7; a possible D gene is TRBD2 (6 bases). The CDR3 spans 15 residues. V was clipped by 4 bases and J by 5 bases, with 18 bases between them. From germline, CDR1 is SGHVS and CDR2 FQNEAQ. The DNA of the CDR3 is TGTGCCAGCAGCTACGGGAGTTCCAACTTTAACGAGCAGTACTTC. Its protein is CASSYGSSNFNEQYF.

In its sample, this clonotype was seen a few times. The CDR3 region has the DNA TGTGCCAGCAGCTCCCCCCCAGCGGCAGGGCGCGGCTACACCTTC. Its protein is CASSSPPAAGRGYTF. This rearrangement joins TRBV7-2 to TRBJ1-2; possibly TRBD1 for D (5 bases). Germline CDR1 is SGHTA and CDR2 is FQGNSA. V shed 4 bases and J shed 8 bases, with 20 bases lying between them. The CDR3 is 15 amino acids.